This passage covers 11 T cell receptor beta chains from one sample sequenced in a study of shared clonotypes between healthy human individuals. Selected positively for CCR7 and CD45RO-negative, naive CD8 cells excluded terminally differentiated effector memory CD45RA+ cells. The table came from immunoSEQ multiplex PCR; TCRdb's copy has only in-frame clones and leaves some out. Among more than 2 million clones listed, 85% to 95% were seen once. Material for sequencing was naive CD8+ T cells sorted from blood. The receptors here all came from a man in his late teens or twenties in good health.

The chain employs TRBV19 and TRBJ1-2, with 8 bases matching TRBD1. The germline V gene encodes CDR1 LNHDA and CDR2 SQIVND (reference sequence). This CDR3 has 14 residues. Trimming removed 7 bases from V and 4 bases from J; junction bases left unmatched: 8. CDR3 nucleotides: TGTGCCAGTAACCCGACAGGGGTGGCCTATGGCTACACCTTC. Residues: CASNPTGVAYGYTF. Full variable domain (remainder filled in from reference TRBV19 and TRBJ1-2): DGGITQSPKYLFRKEGQNVTLSCEQNLNHDAMYWYRQDPGQGLRLIYYSQIVNDFQKGDIAEGYSVSREKKESFPLTVTSAQKNPTAFYLCASNPTGVAYGYTFGSGTRLTVV.

This chain joins TRBV7-9 and TRBJ1-2; D is undetermined. The CDR3 has 15 amino acids. Trimming left V 0 bases short and J 0 bases short, with 8 bases between. Looked up from germline, CDR1 is SEHNR and CDR2 is FQNEAQ (reference sequence). In DNA, the CDR3 is TGTGCCAGCAGCTTAGCGCCCAGCCCTAACTATGGCTACACCTTC. Its protein is CASSLAPSPNYGYTF.

The V gene is TRBV9, the J gene TRBJ2-7, with TRBD1 identical over 11 bases. CDR3 size: 16 residues. From germline, CDR1 is SGDLS and CDR2 YYNGEE. The V gene end was trimmed by 3 bases and the J gene end by 2 bases; junction bases not matched to a gene: 7. The CDR3 spells CASSAEGTGGPYEQYF. The CDR3, as DNA: TGTGCCAGCAGCGCCGAGGGGACAGGGGGTCCCTACGAGCAGTACTTC.

V usage is TRBV7-8 and J usage is TRBJ1-1; D remains unclear. The germline gives CDR1 SGHVS, CDR2 FQNEAQ. V shed 4 bases and J shed 7 bases, with 22 bases lying between them. The CDR3 is made up of 16 amino acids. The CDR3 bases are TGTGCCAGCAGCTATCGGGTGGGAACCAACATGGGTGAAGCTTTCTTT. It is translated as CASSYRVGTNMGEAFF.

This clone was detected only once. The chain couples TRBV18 to TRBJ2-7, with a tentative D call TRBD2 (6 bases). Germline V gives CDR1 KGHSH, CDR2 LQKENI. V was cut by 1 base and J by 2 bases, with 9 bases left in between. The CDR3 sequence is 14 residues long. The CDR3, as DNA: TGTGCCAGCTCACCACGCGGGGAGCCCTACGAGCAGTACTTC. Its translation: CASSPRGEPYEQYF.

This clone was seen just once. The gene calls are TRBV7-6 and TRBJ2-7, with D maybe TRBD1 (8 bases). V was clipped by 3 bases and J by 4 bases, with 19 bases between them. Germline assignment: CDR1 SGHVS and CDR2 FNYEAQ. This CDR3 spans 16 amino acids. As DNA, the CDR3 is TGTGCCAGCAGCTTTTACCCAGGGGGCGGGGGTTACGAGCAGTACTTC. Its protein is CASSFYPGGGGYEQYF.

On this clone: The same CDR3 also results from other DNA sequences found in this sample. This rearrangement joins TRBV5-1 to TRBJ2-7; D is possibly TRBD2 (6 bases). The germline V and J ends were trimmed by 0 bases and 4 bases, with 11 bases remaining between them. From germline, CDR1 is SGHRS and CDR2 YFSETQ. CDR3 size: 14 residues. CDR3 residues: CASSLAGGTYEQYF. The CDR3 DNA follows: TGCGCCAGCAGCTTGGCTGGAGGGACGTACGAGCAGTACTTC.

The rearrangement uses TRBV5-4 and TRBJ1-1, with 10 bases lining up with TRBD1. The CDR3 is 13 residues long. The germline V gene has CDR1 SGHNT and CDR2 YYREEE (reference sequence). V trimming: 0 bases; J trimming: 8 bases; junction bases outside the gene matches: 1. The CDR3 DNA sequence: TGTGCCAGCAGCTTGGGGACAGGGGGAGAAGCTTTCTTT. It encodes CASSLGTGGEAFF.

V usage is TRBV7-9 and J usage is TRBJ2-7; D is possibly TRBD1 or TRBD2 (5 bases each). Trimming shortened V by 4 bases and J by 4 bases, and 20 bases separated the two germline ends. Germline CDR1 and CDR2: SEHNR and FQNEAQ (reference sequence). This CDR3 has 16 amino acids. DNA of the CDR3: TGTGCCAGCAGCTCTGGGGGTAACGTCGTCTGGTACGAGCAGTACTTC. Protein product: CASSSGGNVVWYEQYF.

V usage is TRBV10-3 and J usage is TRBJ2-3, with 8 bases lining up with TRBD2. The CDR3 covers 15 residues. V lost 2 bases to trimming and J lost 5 bases; unmatched junction nucleotides: 6. From germline, CDR1 is ENHRY and CDR2 SYGVKD. CDR3 amino acids: CAISEAITSGDTQYF. CDR3 DNA sequence: TGTGCCATCAGTGAGGCTATCACTAGCGGAGATACGCAGTATTTT.

The chain combines TRBV30 with TRBJ2-7, with D hard to call. The germline V gene has CDR1 GTSNPN and CDR2 SVGIG (reference sequence). Between the trimmed V and J ends, which lost 0 bases and 7 bases, there was a span of 10 bases. This CDR3 is 12 amino acids long. The DNA for the CDR3 is TGTGCCTGGAGTGTCATCTCCGGGGAGCAGTACTTC. Amino acids: CAWSVISGEQYF.